This section outlines one TCR beta chain sequence together with its context. Profiling relied on immunoSEQ multiplex PCR, and the TCRdb table lists in-frame clones only, not all of them. This table has 70,000 to 75,000 clones, just over 85% appearing once. These data are taken from a study of blood T cell repertoires in COVID-19. Study at large: Samples representing acute and convalescent COVID-19 were sourced from the United States, Italy and Spain.

Trimming stripped 6 bases from V and 5 bases from J, with 13 bases between. The CDR3 consists of 13 residues. CDR1 and CDR2 (germline): MNHEY, SVGAGI. The chain has TRBV6-5 and TRBJ2-5, with D possibly matching TRBD2 (5 bases). The specimen sequenced was peripheral blood. The receptor was derived from a human donor in a cohort sampled during active COVID-19. Here the CDR3 DNA reads TGTGCCAGCAGCCGCCGGGGTTGGGAGACCCAGTACTTC. Encoded protein: CASSRRGWETQYF.